The 30 T cell receptor beta chains in this list originate from one sample, sequenced in a study of T cell responses to AZD1222 COVID-19 vaccine. The repertoire was sequenced with immunoSEQ multiplex PCR; TCRdb's copy has only in-frame clones and lacks some. The profile shows just over 80,000 clones, about 87% of them singletons. Sequenced here: peripheral blood, sampled on day 0 of AZD1222 vaccination. These receptors originate from an adult in good health.

The rearrangement links TRBV5-1 to TRBJ2-7; the D is unclear. V gave up 1 base and J gave up 0 bases, with 2 bases separating them. Germline CDR1 is SGHRS and CDR2 is YFSETQ. This CDR3 comprises 12 residues. The CDR3 reads CASSLSSYEQYF. The CDR3 DNA reads as TGCGCCAGCAGCTTGAGCTCCTACGAGCAGTACTTC.

This chain's CDR3 is CASSRDRANTGELFF. For the CDR3, the DNA is TGTGCCAGCTCCCGGGACAGGGCGAACACCGGGGAGCTGTTTTTT. This sequence joins TRBV18 and TRBJ2-2; the match to TRBD1 covers 9 bases. The V gene's germline CDR1 is KGHSH and CDR2 LQKENI. CDR3 length: 15 amino acids. V dropped 6 bases and J dropped 0; count of bases not matched to a gene: 2.

The chain combines TRBV7-6 with TRBJ1-4; 8 bases fit TRBD1. CDR3 length: 19 amino acids. V dropped 5 bases and J dropped 2; count of bases not matched to a gene: 16. Germline assignment: CDR1 SGHVS and CDR2 FNYEAQ. The CDR3 loop reads CASSPVYPGGVWTNEKLFF. Here the CDR3 DNA reads TGTGCCAGCAGCCCAGTGTATCCAGGGGGCGTTTGGACTAATGAAAAACTGTTTTTT.

The gene calls are TRBV5-1 and TRBJ2-2; 11 positions match TRBD2. The CDR3 has 17 residues. V lost 6 bases, J lost 4 bases, and 11 bases stayed unmatched. Germline V gives CDR1 SGHRS, CDR2 YFSETQ. This CDR3 reads CASMGLAGGTRTGELFF. CDR3 in DNA: TGCGCCAGCATGGGCCTAGCGGGGGGAACCCGCACCGGGGAGCTGTTTTTT.

The chain uses TRBV11-2 and TRBJ1-2, with 8 bases identical to TRBD1. Germline-derived CDR1 and CDR2 are SGHAT and FQNNGV. The CDR3 loop spans 13 amino acids. V dropped 4 bases and J dropped 3; count of bases not matched to a gene: 1. CDR3 region: CASSWTGYYGYTF. The CDR3 DNA follows: TGTGCCAGCAGCTGGACAGGGTACTATGGCTACACCTTC. The full variable domain, rest sourced from reference TRBV11-2 and TRBJ1-2, is EAGVAQSPRYKIIEKRQSVAFWCNPISGHATLYWYQQILGQGPKLLIQFQNNGVVDDSQLPKDRFSAERLKGVDSTLKIQPAKLEDSAVYLCASSWTGYYGYTFGSGTRLTVV.

The V gene is TRBV7-2, the J gene TRBJ2-2; D tentatively fits TRBD1 or TRBD2 (5 bases each). Germline assignment: CDR1 SGHTA and CDR2 FQGNSA. Deletions cut 5 bases from V and 6 bases from J, with 13 bases between. The CDR3 has 14 amino acids. CDR3 sequence (DNA): TGTGCCAGCAGCCGGGACCCCGGGGCCGGGGAGCTGTTTTTT. This translates into CASSRDPGAGELFF. The full variable domain, rest sourced from reference TRBV7-2 and TRBJ2-2, is GAGVSQSPSNKVTEKGKDVELRCDPISGHTALYWYRQSLGQGLEFLIYFQGNSAPDKSGLPSDRFSAERTGGSVSTLTIQRTQQEDSAVYLCASSRDPGAGELFFGEGSRLTVL.

A single count supports this clone. The V gene is TRBV6-5, the J gene TRBJ1-4; D might be TRBD1 (5 bases). There are 16 residues in the CDR3. Per germline, CDR1 MNHEY and CDR2 SVGAGI. Between the trimmed V and J ends, which lost 0 bases and 2 bases, there was a span of 10 bases. CDR3 DNA sequence: TGTGCCAGCAGTTACTCGACGGGGCGGACTAATGAAAAACTGTTTTTT. This encodes CASSYSTGRTNEKLFF.

This clone was seen a single time. The gene calls are TRBV21-1 and TRBJ2-1; the table assigns TRBD2, which was not confirmed against the DNA. TRBV21-1 is designated a pseudogene. CDR3 length: 17 amino acids. The CDR3 here is CASSKRRLAGIWNEQFF. For the CDR3, the DNA is TGTGCCAGCAGCAAACGAAGGCTAGCGGGGATCTGGAATGAGCAGTTCTTC.

This chain links TRBV5-1 with TRBJ1-2; D might be TRBD1 (6 bases). V lost 5 bases and J lost 0, with 11 bases in between. Germline V gene data show CDR1 as SGHRS and CDR2 as YFSETQ. The CDR3 extends over 14 amino acids. The CDR3 DNA reads as TGCGCCAGCAGTTCTGGACAGACTAACTATGGCTACACCTTC. It specifies CASSSGQTNYGYTF.

The table lists this clone with a count of one. The chain couples TRBV5-1 to TRBJ1-6, with a possible D match to TRBD1 (6 bases). The CDR3 is 16 amino acids. V was shortened by 8 bases and J by 6 bases, with 21 bases between the two germline ends. Germline CDR1 and CDR2: SGHRS and YFSETQ. CDR3 coding DNA: TGCGCCAGACGACAGGCTGACCTATTAAGTAATTCACCCCTCCACTTT. Residues: CARRQADLLSNSPLHF.

The chain carries TRBV28 and TRBJ1-2; D perhaps matches TRBD1 (5 bases). V was pared by 5 bases and J by 3 bases, with 19 bases between. Germline values: CDR1 MDHEN, CDR2 SYDVKM. The CDR3 runs 16 residues. CDR3 sequence: CASSHARDRPYYGYTF. CDR3 sequence (DNA): TGTGCCAGCAGTCATGCGAGGGACCGCCCATACTATGGCTACACCTTC.

The gene calls are TRBV15 and TRBJ1-5; no definite D call. V dropped 0 bases and J dropped 6 bases, with 6 bases sitting between them. The CDR3 has 13 amino acids. CDR1 LNHNV and CDR2 YYDKDF come from the germline V gene (reference sequence). CDR3 nucleotide sequence: TGTGCCACCAGCAGAGATTCGAGTCAGCCCCAGCATTTT. Translated: CATSRDSSQPQHF.

The rearrangement links TRBV21-1 to TRBJ1-4; the DNA was not compared with TRBD1, the D call given in the table. TRBV21-1 is tagged as a pseudogene. This CDR3 has 18 amino acids. In DNA, the CDR3 is TGTGCCAGCAGCACAAACAGGGACAGGCTGCCCCACGCGCCAAAACTGTTTTTT. It yields the protein CASSTNRDRLPHAPKLFF.

The chain employs TRBV5-1 and TRBJ1-4; D possibly corresponds to TRBD1 (6 bases). CDR3 length: 15 amino acids. Germline loops: CDR1 SGHRS, CDR2 YFSETQ. Trimming took 4 bases from V and 6 from J, leaving 16 bases between them. CDR3 sequence (DNA): TGCGCCAGCAGCATCGACGGGACACGCTATGAAAAACTGTTTTTT. It is translated as CASSIDGTRYEKLFF.

The V gene is TRBV27, the J gene TRBJ2-7, with 9 bases fitting TRBD2. V lost 8 bases to trimming and J lost 0 bases; unmatched junction nucleotides: 8. Per germline, CDR1 MNHEY and CDR2 SMNVEV (reference sequence). The CDR3 is 15 residues long. The CDR3 nucleotides read TGTGCCAGCGGGATCCAGCGGGGGGCCTCCTACGAGCAGTACTTC. Translation: CASGIQRGASYEQYF.

The V gene is TRBV15, the J gene TRBJ1-1; D uncertain. Per germline, CDR1 LNHNV and CDR2 YYDKDF (reference sequence). This CDR3 has 13 residues. With 1 base removed from V and 1 base from J, the gap between germline ends came to 4 bases. The CDR3 protein is CATSRAANTEAFF. The CDR3 bases are TGTGCCACCAGCAGAGCCGCGAACACTGAAGCTTTCTTT.

The chain uses TRBV27 and TRBJ2-2; the D call may be TRBD1 or TRBD2 (5 bases each). Germline V gene data show CDR1 as MNHEY and CDR2 as SMNVEV (reference sequence). Trimming removed 4 bases at V and 2 bases at J, with 14 bases between. The length of the CDR3 is 16 residues. This CDR3 reads CASSYQGRINTGELFF. CDR3 nucleotides: TGTGCCAGCAGTTACCAGGGACGGATAAACACCGGGGAGCTGTTTTTT.

The V call is TRBV11-1, the J call TRBJ1-4; a weak D match, TRBD1 (5 bases). The ends were cut back, 4 bases at V and 8 bases at J, with 14 bases in the middle. The CDR3 runs 14 residues. CDR1 and CDR2 from the germline V gene are SGHAT and FQDESV (reference sequence). The CDR3 loop reads CASSWGALEEKLFF. The CDR3 region has the DNA TGTGCCAGCAGCTGGGGCGCCCTGGAGGAAAAACTGTTTTTT.

This chain links TRBV5-1 with TRBJ2-5; 11 bases are a match to TRBD2. Germline V lookup: CDR1 SGHRS, CDR2 YFSETQ. The CDR3 has 14 residues. Trimming removed 3 bases from V and 4 bases from J; junction bases left unmatched: 2. The CDR3 coding sequence is TGCGCCAGCAGCTATGGACTAGCGGGAGAGACCCAGTACTTC. Its translation is CASSYGLAGETQYF.

J is TRBJ1-1 and V is TRBV5-1; TRBD1 aligns across 10 bases. The CDR3 runs 15 residues. After removal of 4 bases from V and 4 bases from J, the junction contained 7 bases not matched to a gene. Germline CDR1 and CDR2: SGHRS and YFSETQ. CDR3 region: CASSRSGTGATEAFF. CDR3 DNA: TGCGCCAGCAGCCGGTCCGGGACAGGGGCCACTGAAGCTTTCTTT.

The chain joins TRBV6-2 or TRBV6-3 to TRBJ2-1; 9 bases line up with TRBD2. From germline, CDR1 is MNHEY and CDR2 SVGEGT. The V gene end was trimmed by 0 bases and the J gene end by 13 bases; junction bases not matched to a gene: 13. This CDR3 contains 16 residues. The CDR3 sequence: CASSYSAAGGPLLQFF. CDR3 sequence (DNA): TGTGCCAGCAGTTACTCGGCGGCGGGGGGGCCCCTGTTACAGTTCTTC.

The rearrangement uses TRBV30 and TRBJ2-7; D ambiguous. Germline assignment: CDR1 GTSNPN and CDR2 SVGIG (reference sequence). The CDR3 covers 15 residues. Deletions cut 3 bases from V and 4 bases from J, with 19 bases between. CDR3 protein: CAWRPFFVTQYEQYF. The CDR3 bases are TGTGCCTGGAGGCCCTTTTTTGTGACCCAATACGAGCAGTACTTC.

This chain uses TRBV5-8 with TRBJ2-3, with a weak D call TRBD2 (6 bases). The CDR3 is 13 residues long. The germline gives CDR1 SGHTS, CDR2 YDEGEE. The ends were cut back, 5 bases at V and 4 bases at J, with 11 bases in the middle. CDR3 in DNA: TGTGCCAGCAGTCGGGAGCTCCCAGATACGCAGTATTTT. Translation gives CASSRELPDTQYF.

The chain has TRBV9 and TRBJ1-2; perhaps TRBD1 as D (5 bases). The V end lost 4 bases, the J end lost 1 base, and 17 bases lay between the germline ends. The CDR3 is 16 residues long. Germline V CDR1 and CDR2: SGDLS, YYNGEE. DNA of the CDR3: TGTGCCAGCAGCCCGTCCCGACAGCAGAATAACTATGGCTACACCTTC. It specifies CASSPSRQQNNYGYTF.

The rearrangement joins TRBV6-2 or TRBV6-3 to TRBJ1-2; 12 bases match TRBD1. The CDR3 has 16 residues. The germline gives CDR1 MNHEY, CDR2 SVGEGT. After removal of 4 bases from V and 6 bases from J, the junction contained 9 bases not matched to a gene. In nucleotides, the CDR3 is TGTGCCAGCAGTTCGCCCGGGACAGGGGGCCTACATGGCTACACCTTC. It codes for CASSSPGTGGLHGYTF.

V and J are TRBV9 and TRBJ2-7; perhaps TRBD1 as D (5 bases). CDR1 SGDLS and CDR2 YYNGEE come from the germline V gene. The CDR3 totals 15 residues. V was pared by 0 bases and J by 5 bases, with 15 bases between. The CDR3 reads CASSVEGATAHEQYF. The CDR3 region has the DNA TGTGCCAGCAGCGTAGAAGGGGCCACCGCCCACGAGCAGTACTTC.

The chain has TRBV4-2 and TRBJ1-1; no clear D gene. V lost 0 bases, J lost 1 base, and 9 bases lay in between. There are 15 residues in the CDR3. CDR1 and CDR2 from the germline V gene are LGHNA and YNFKEQ. The CDR3, as DNA: TGTGCCAGCAGCCAAGACGTGTGGGGGAACACTGAAGCTTTCTTT. Its translation: CASSQDVWGNTEAFF.

The rearrangement joins TRBV18 to TRBJ1-2, with TRBD1 as a possible D gene (6 bases). V lost 6 bases and J lost 2, with 10 bases in between. Germline CDR1 is KGHSH and CDR2 is LQKENI. This CDR3 has 13 amino acids. The CDR3 reads CASSQDRNYGYTF. CDR3 nucleotides: TGTGCCAGCTCGCAAGACAGGAACTATGGCTACACCTTC.

The CDR3 here is CASSESVPEGVYGYTF. The CDR3 nucleotides read TGTGCCAGCAGTGAGTCCGTCCCCGAGGGGGTATATGGCTACACCTTC. V and J are TRBV6-1 and TRBJ1-2, with D tentatively TRBD1 (6 bases). With 3 bases removed from V and 5 bases from J, the gap between germline ends came to 19 bases. Per germline, CDR1 MNHNS and CDR2 SASEGT. The CDR3 sequence is 16 residues long.

The chain links TRBV9 to TRBJ2-5; D is uncertain. The germline V gene encodes CDR1 SGDLS and CDR2 YYNGEE. The CDR3 is 15 residues long. The V end lost 0 bases, the J end lost 5 bases, and 14 bases lay between the germline ends. The CDR3 DNA sequence: TGTGCCAGCAGCGTAGCTACCGCCGTTAGGGAGACCCAGTACTTC. It translates to CASSVATAVRETQYF.